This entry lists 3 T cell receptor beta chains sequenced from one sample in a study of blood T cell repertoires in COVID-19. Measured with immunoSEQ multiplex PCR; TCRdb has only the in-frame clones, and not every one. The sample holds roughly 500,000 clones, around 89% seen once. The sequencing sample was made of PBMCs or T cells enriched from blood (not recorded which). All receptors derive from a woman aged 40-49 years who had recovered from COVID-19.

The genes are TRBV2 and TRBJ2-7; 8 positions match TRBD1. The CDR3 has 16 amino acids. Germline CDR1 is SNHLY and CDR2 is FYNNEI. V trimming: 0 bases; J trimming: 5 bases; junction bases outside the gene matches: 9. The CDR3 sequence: CASSEARTGKRNEQYF. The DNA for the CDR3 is TGTGCCAGCAGTGAAGCCAGGACAGGGAAACGGAACGAGCAGTACTTC.

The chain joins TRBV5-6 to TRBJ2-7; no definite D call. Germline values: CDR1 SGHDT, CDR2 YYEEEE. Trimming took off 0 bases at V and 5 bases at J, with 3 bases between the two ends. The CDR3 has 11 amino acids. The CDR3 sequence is CASSLVDEQYF. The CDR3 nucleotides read TGTGCCAGCAGCTTGGTCGACGAGCAGTACTTC.

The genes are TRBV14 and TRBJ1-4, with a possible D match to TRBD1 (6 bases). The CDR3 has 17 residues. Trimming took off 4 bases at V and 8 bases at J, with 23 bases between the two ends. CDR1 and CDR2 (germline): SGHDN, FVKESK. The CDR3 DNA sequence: TGTGCCAGCAGCCCTCTCGTTGGCAGGGGCGCCGGGGAAAAACTGTTTTTT. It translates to CASSPLVGRGAGEKLFF.